What follows are 18 T cell receptor beta chains derived from one specimen sequenced in a study of blood T cell repertoires in COVID-19. The protocol was immunoSEQ multiplex PCR, while the TCRdb copy is restricted to in-frame clones and leaves out a portion. The repertoire consists of approximately 25,000 clones, with around 74% occurring once and the leading ten covering less than 8.5%. Input material: peripheral blood. These receptors all come from a man in his fifties or sixties with COVID-19, enrolled during active disease.

The chain couples TRBV14 to TRBJ1-1; D possibly corresponds to TRBD1 (6 bases). V gave up 5 bases and J gave up 7 bases, with 14 bases separating them. Germline V lookup: CDR1 SGHDN, CDR2 FVKESK. CDR3 size: 13 residues. Written as DNA, the CDR3 is TGTGCCAGCAGCGCCCTAACAGGGAGTGAAGCTTTCTTT. As protein: CASSALTGSEAFF.

This chain joins TRBV2 and TRBJ1-6; D gene uncertain. The CDR3 is made up of 14 amino acids. The germline V gene encodes CDR1 SNHLY and CDR2 FYNNEI. The V end was cut by 6 bases, the J end by 10 bases, with 16 bases between. Written as DNA, the CDR3 is TGTGCCAGCAGGGCGGGCATCGAGGGATCACCCCTCCACTTT. Amino acids: CASRAGIEGSPLHF.

This clone was counted a few times. This chain uses TRBV6-5 with TRBJ1-4; 9 positions agree with TRBD1. J gave up 8 bases and V 5 bases, and 9 bases lay outside the gene matches. This CDR3 is built from 15 residues. The germline V gene has CDR1 MNHEY and CDR2 SVGAGI. The CDR3 nucleotides read TGTGCCAGCAGTATACTACAGGGGGCGCGGGAAAAACTGTTTTTT. Residues: CASSILQGAREKLFF.

The V gene is TRBV15, the J gene TRBJ2-1; D remains ambiguous. Deletions cut 0 bases from V and 7 bases from J, with 7 bases between. The V gene's germline CDR1 is LNHNV and CDR2 YYDKDF (reference sequence). There are 13 residues in the CDR3. Written as DNA, the CDR3 is TGTGCCACCAGCAGAGAACAGTATAATGAGCAGTTCTTC. Encoded protein: CATSREQYNEQFF.

The rearrangement uses TRBV29-1 and TRBJ2-3; 10 bases match TRBD2. With V trimmed by 7 bases and J by 3 bases, 10 bases remained unmatched. The CDR3 is made up of 15 amino acids. CDR1 is SQVTM and CDR2 is ANQGSEA in the germline V gene. The CDR3 DNA follows: TGCAGCGCTGCACGTCTAGCGGGAGAAACAGATACGCAGTATTTT. Protein sequence: CSAARLAGETDTQYF.

This clone was seen only a few times. The chain uses TRBV5-1 and TRBJ1-3; 7 bases line up with TRBD1. This CDR3 has 15 residues. In germline, CDR1 is SGHRS, CDR2 YFSETQ. Trimming removed 4 bases from V and 3 bases from J; junction bases left unmatched: 7. DNA for the CDR3: TGCGCCAGCAGCGGCCGGGACAGTGGTGGAAACACCATATATTTT. Translating it yields CASSGRDSGGNTIYF. Full variable domain (outside the CDR3, taken from reference TRBV5-1 and TRBJ1-3): KAGVTQTPRYLIKTRGQQVTLSCSPISGHRSVSWYQQTPGQGLQFLFEYFSETQRNKGNFPGRFSGRQFSNSRSEMNVSTLELGDSALYLCASSGRDSGGNTIYFGEGSWLTVV.

The chain has TRBV11-3 and TRBJ1-1; maybe TRBD1 (6 bases). V lost 0 bases and J 4 bases, leaving 12 bases between the germline ends. Germline V gene sequence: CDR1 SGHNT, CDR2 YENEEA. This CDR3 is 15 amino acids long. CDR3 region: CASSLDSGGGTEAFF. CDR3 nucleotide sequence: TGTGCCAGCAGCTTAGATAGTGGGGGCGGCACTGAAGCTTTCTTT.

This clone came up a few times. The V and J genes are TRBV5-1 and TRBJ2-5, with 7 bases lining up with TRBD2. The CDR3 has 15 residues. From germline, CDR1 is SGHRS and CDR2 YFSETQ. J gave up 1 base and V 3 bases, and 6 bases lay outside the gene matches. The CDR3 DNA reads as TGCGCCAGCAGCTCGGGAGGTGCGTTCCAAGAGACCCAGTACTTC. The encoded protein is CASSSGGAFQETQYF.

This sequence joins TRBV5-6 and TRBJ1-2, with 8 bases matching TRBD1. CDR1 and CDR2 from the germline V gene are SGHDT and YYEEEE. V lost 3 bases and J lost 8; bases outside the gene matches: 12. The CDR3 is made up of 15 amino acids. The CDR3 nucleotides read TGTGCCAGCAGCTCTTTCGGGGCAGGGGGCTTAGGCTACACCTTC. It specifies CASSSFGAGGLGYTF. Drawing the rest from reference TRBV5-6 and TRBJ1-2, the complete variable domain is DAGVTQSPTHLIKTRGQQVTLRCSPKSGHDTVSWYQQALGQGPQFIFQYYEEEERQRGNFPDRFSGHQFPNYSSELNVNALLLGDSALYLCASSSFGAGGLGYTFGSGTRLTVV.

The chain carries TRBV7-9 and TRBJ2-1; TRBD1 aligns across 11 bases. The V gene end was trimmed by 5 bases and the J gene end by 6 bases; junction bases not matched to a gene: 3. The CDR3 spans 14 residues. Germline V gene lookup returns CDR1 SEHNR and CDR2 FQNEAQ (reference sequence). The CDR3 DNA reads as TGTGCCAGCAGCCCGGGACAGGGGGGCAATGAGCAGTTCTTC. This sequence encodes CASSPGQGGNEQFF.

This chain connects TRBV9 to TRBJ2-5; 7 nucleotides match TRBD2. Germline lookup yields CDR1 SGDLS and CDR2 YYNGEE. V lost 4 bases and J lost 4; bases outside the gene matches: 10. This CDR3 is built from 15 residues. The CDR3 DNA reads as TGTGCCAGCAGCCTCCAAGCGGGGAGGGGAGAGACCCAGTACTTC. Protein: CASSLQAGRGETQYF. Together with reference TRBV9 and TRBJ2-5, the CDR3 gives the full variable domain: DSGVTQTPKHLITATGQRVTLRCSPRSGDLSVYWYQQSLDQGLQFLIQYYNGEERAKGNILERFSAQQFPDLHSELNLSSLELGDSALYFCASSLQAGRGETQYFGPGTRLLVL.

The rearrangement links TRBV30 to TRBJ2-7; the D gene is possibly TRBD1 (6 bases). V lost 5 bases and J lost 1, with 9 bases in between. Germline V lookup: CDR1 GTSNPN, CDR2 SVGIG (reference sequence). There are 12 residues in the CDR3. The CDR3 coding sequence is TGTGCCTGGTCCGGACAGTCCTACGAGCAGTACTTC. It is translated as CAWSGQSYEQYF.

The chain recombines TRBV24-1 with TRBJ1-4; D gene ambiguous. The CDR3 totals 13 residues. The ends were cut back, 7 bases at V and 8 bases at J, with 13 bases in the middle. The germline V gene encodes CDR1 KGHDR and CDR2 SFDVKD. This chain's CDR3 is CATSGPRREKLFF. The CDR3 bases are TGTGCCACCAGCGGGCCGCGGAGGGAAAAACTGTTTTTT.

A remark on this clone: The sample has other DNA sequences that encode this CDR3 too. The rearrangement uses TRBV7-9 and TRBJ1-6; D remains ambiguous. V lost 6 bases and J 8 bases, leaving 11 bases between the germline ends. The CDR3 extends over 13 amino acids. CDR1 and CDR2 from the germline V gene are SEHNR and FQNEAQ (reference sequence). This CDR3 is CASSLNPDSPLHF. CDR3 sequence (DNA): TGTGCCAGCAGTTTAAACCCGGATTCACCCCTCCACTTT.

This clone appeared a few times. The V gene is TRBV7-9, the J gene TRBJ1-4; possible D gene TRBD1, 5 bases. The CDR3 runs to 15 residues. Germline values: CDR1 SEHNR, CDR2 FQNEAQ (reference sequence). V lost 5 bases and J lost 0, with 10 bases in between. The CDR3 here is CASSTNRPTNEKLFF. For the CDR3, the DNA is TGTGCCAGCAGCACCAACAGGCCAACTAATGAAAAACTGTTTTTT.

The chain joins TRBV5-1 to TRBJ1-1; 10 bases line up with TRBD1. The CDR3 spans 16 residues. From germline, CDR1 is SGHRS and CDR2 YFSETQ. V shed 0 bases, J shed 1 base, and the junction held 3 bases outside the gene matches. The CDR3 spells CASSLGQGAGNTEAFF. For the CDR3, the DNA is TGCGCCAGCAGCTTGGGACAGGGGGCCGGGAACACTGAAGCTTTCTTT.

The chain is built from TRBV11-3 and TRBJ1-6; D unclear. CDR3 length equals 16 residues. The ends were cut back, 1 base at V and 0 bases at J, with 7 bases in the middle. The germline V gene encodes CDR1 SGHNT and CDR2 YENEEA. The CDR3, as DNA: TGTGCCAGCAGCTTAGTGCTTAGCTCCTATAATTCACCCCTCCACTTT. This sequence encodes CASSLVLSSYNSPLHF.

This clone showed up just once. The genes are TRBV5-5 and TRBJ2-7, with D possibly matching TRBD2 (6 bases). V was trimmed by 4 bases and J by 5 bases, leaving 19 bases between them. Germline V gene lookup returns CDR1 SGHKS and CDR2 YYEKEE (reference sequence). The CDR3 extends over 15 amino acids. CDR3 region: CASSKTPTSTHEQYF. The CDR3 region has the DNA TGTGCCAGCAGCAAGACCCCTACTAGCACCCACGAGCAGTACTTC.